One and the same sample provided the 21 T cell receptor beta chains below, sequenced in a study of blood T cell repertoires in COVID-19. Assay used: immunoSEQ multiplex PCR; TCRdb lists only in-frame clones, some missing. This table holds 250,000 to 300,000 clones, around 84% found once. Input material: PBMCs or T cells enriched from blood (not recorded which). Receptor source: a man between 35 and 55 years old who had been exposed to COVID-19.

The rearrangement links TRBV6-5 to TRBJ2-7; TRBD2 aligns across 8 bases. Germline-derived CDR1 and CDR2 are MNHEY and SVGAGI. The V gene end was trimmed by 6 bases and the J gene end by 5 bases; junction bases not matched to a gene: 12. The CDR3 contains 15 residues. The CDR3 DNA sequence: TGTGCCAGCAGCCCACGGGGGGGACTTAACGACGAGCAGTACTTC. As protein: CASSPRGGLNDEQYF.

The chain links TRBV7-8 to TRBJ2-5; D unclear. V shed 5 bases and J shed 2 bases, with 6 bases lying between them. Germline CDR1 is SGHVS and CDR2 is FQNEAQ. This CDR3 contains 12 residues. The CDR3 region is CASSALQETQYF. The CDR3 region has the DNA TGTGCCAGCAGCGCGCTACAAGAGACCCAGTACTTC.

This clone was counted once. Possible read error: a much larger clone is one base away. Distinct nucleotide sequences in the sample also encode this CDR3. The chain carries TRBV5-1 and TRBJ2-2, with a possible D match to TRBD2 (5 bases). CDR1 and CDR2 from the germline V gene are SGHRS and YFSETQ. This CDR3 contains 16 residues. CDR3 amino acids: CASSLASVANTGELFF. CDR3 nucleotide sequence: TGCGCCAGCAGCTTGGCAAGCGTCGCGAACACCGGGGAACTGTTTTTT.

The rearrangement joins TRBV3-1 (or the pseudogene TRBV3-2) to TRBJ1-6; D is unclear. V was cut by 1 base and J by 13 bases, with 11 bases left in between. This CDR3 has 13 residues. In germline, CDR1 is LGHDT, CDR2 YNNKEL (reference sequence). Written as DNA, the CDR3 is TGTGCCAGCAGCCAAGGCTATTCGGGTCCCCTCCACTTT. Translated: CASSQGYSGPLHF.

The rearrangement links TRBV5-1 to TRBJ2-5, with 7 bases identical to TRBD1. CDR1 and CDR2 (germline): SGHRS, YFSETQ. V lost 4 bases, J lost 3 bases, and 3 bases stayed unmatched. This CDR3 is 13 amino acids long. CDR3 in amino acids: CASSRDREETQYF. The CDR3 nucleotides are TGCGCCAGCAGCAGAGACAGGGAAGAGACCCAGTACTTC.

This chain connects TRBV2 to TRBJ2-5; D might be TRBD2 (6 bases). CDR1 is SNHLY, CDR2 FYNNEI, per germline. Trimming removed 8 bases at V and 3 bases at J, with 13 bases between. The CDR3 is 13 residues long. CDR3 protein: CASGGFDKETQYF. The DNA of the CDR3 is TGTGCCAGCGGGGGGTTTGACAAAGAGACCCAGTACTTC.

V usage is TRBV2 and J usage is TRBJ2-5; D unclear. The CDR3 is 13 residues long. In germline, CDR1 is SNHLY, CDR2 FYNNEI. V shed 6 bases and J shed 4 bases, with 12 bases lying between them. The CDR3 loop reads CASRAVVRETQYF. CDR3 coding DNA: TGTGCCAGCAGGGCGGTTGTCCGAGAGACCCAGTACTTC. The entire variable domain, with the rest obtained from reference TRBV2 and TRBJ2-5, is as follows: EPEVTQTPSHQVTQMGQEVILRCVPISNHLYFYWYRQILGQKVEFLVSFYNNEISEKSEIFDDQFSVERPDGSNFTLKIRSTKLEDSAMYFCASRAVVRETQYFGPGTRLLVL.

This chain connects TRBV12-5 to TRBJ2-7, with TRBD1 as a possible D gene (5 bases). The CDR3 runs to 11 residues. Trimming pared 6 bases from V and 6 bases from J, leaving 9 bases between. Looked up from germline, CDR1 is LGHNT and CDR2 is FRNRAP. This CDR3 reads CASGFQGEQYF. The CDR3 DNA sequence: TGTGCTAGTGGCTTCCAGGGCGAGCAGTACTTC. The entire variable domain, with the rest obtained from reference TRBV12-5 and TRBJ2-7, is as follows: DARVTQTPRHKVTEMGQEVTMRCQPILGHNTVFWYRQTMMQGLELLAYFRNRAPLDDSGMPKDRFSAEMPDATLATLKIQPSEPRDSAVYFCASGFQGEQYFGPGTRLTVT.

The chain's CDR3 is CASSMTGRSGEQYF. CDR3 sequence (DNA): TGTGCCAGCAGCATGACAGGTCGATCGGGGGAGCAGTACTTC. V gene TRBV6-5 combines with J gene TRBJ2-7; TRBD1 might be the D (6 bases). This CDR3 contains 14 residues. Germline CDR1 reads MNHEY; CDR2 reads SVGAGI. V lost 6 bases to trimming and J lost 7 bases, with 19 bases between them.

This rearrangement joins TRBV9 to TRBJ2-4; perhaps TRBD2 as D (6 bases). V gave up 2 bases and J gave up 0 bases, with 6 bases separating them. Per the germline V gene, CDR1 is SGDLS and CDR2 is YYNGEE. This CDR3 spans 14 amino acids. The CDR3 sequence: CASSVGGAKNIQYF. The CDR3 DNA follows: TGTGCCAGCAGCGTGGGGGGAGCCAAAAACATTCAGTACTTC.

The chain is built from TRBV24-1 and TRBJ2-7; 8 bases fit TRBD1. V dropped 2 bases and J dropped 7; count of bases not matched to a gene: 9. Looked up from germline, CDR1 is KGHDR and CDR2 is SFDVKD. The CDR3 extends over 15 amino acids. The CDR3 bases are TGTGCCACCAGTGATTCCTTGACAGGGGATACGGAGCAGTACTTC. Translation: CATSDSLTGDTEQYF.

The rearrangement joins TRBV5-4 to TRBJ2-5; 7 bases line up with TRBD1. Germline CDR1 reads SGHNT; CDR2 reads YYREEE (reference sequence). Germline trimming cut 5 bases from V and 5 bases from J; bases unmatched to any gene: 9. The CDR3 loop spans 14 amino acids. DNA of the CDR3: TGTGCCAGCAGTCTCGACAGGGCGTCGGAGACCCAGTACTTC. This gives the protein CASSLDRASETQYF.

This chain links TRBV7-9 with TRBJ2-2, with 9 bases aligning to TRBD2. In germline, CDR1 is SEHNR, CDR2 FQNEAQ (reference sequence). The V and J ends lost 1 base and 4 bases, in that order; junction bases with no gene match: 7. The CDR3 runs to 17 residues. CDR3 nucleotide sequence: TGTGCCAGCAGCTTAGGGGTAGCGGGAGCGGGCACCGGGGAGCTGTTTTTT. Its protein is CASSLGVAGAGTGELFF.

This chain joins TRBV5-1 and TRBJ2-1; D call uncertain. The CDR3 has 12 amino acids. From germline, CDR1 is SGHRS and CDR2 YFSETQ. Trimming left V 4 bases short and J 8 bases short, with 10 bases between. This CDR3 is CASSPESDEQFF. The CDR3 coding sequence is TGCGCCAGCAGCCCCGAAAGCGATGAGCAGTTCTTC.

This chain connects TRBV6-5 to TRBJ1-2; D gene ambiguous. CDR3 length equals 11 residues. V was clipped by 6 bases and J by 8 bases, with 10 bases between them. CDR1 and CDR2 (germline): MNHEY, SVGAGI. DNA of the CDR3: TGTGCCAGCAGCACATCGAAGGGCTACACCTTC. Residues: CASSTSKGYTF.

The chain uses TRBV19 and TRBJ2-3; TRBD1 is a possible D gene (5 bases). The germline V gene encodes CDR1 LNHDA and CDR2 SQIVND (reference sequence). The CDR3 has 15 amino acids. Trimming removed 1 base from V and 1 base from J, with 9 bases in between. The CDR3: CASSIGGAGTDTQYF. CDR3 sequence (DNA): TGTGCCAGTAGTATAGGGGGCGCAGGCACAGATACGCAGTATTTT.

This chain uses TRBV13 with TRBJ2-1; 7 bases match TRBD2. Germline V gene lookup returns CDR1 PRHDT and CDR2 FYEKMQ (reference sequence). Trimming removed 0 bases from V and 5 bases from J; junction bases left unmatched: 10. This CDR3 is built from 17 residues. The CDR3 coding sequence is TGTGCCAGCAGCTTAGGCTTTCTGGGCGGGAGTGACAATGAGCAGTTCTTC. It specifies CASSLGFLGGSDNEQFF.

This clone was picked up one time. The CDR3 loop reads CSAHHTNEQYF. The CDR3 nucleotides read TGCAGTGCTCACCATACTAACGAGCAGTACTTC. This chain connects TRBV20-1 to TRBJ2-7, with D uncertain. The CDR3 has 11 residues. Germline V lookup: CDR1 DFQATT, CDR2 SNEGSKA (reference sequence). The V end lost 5 bases, the J end lost 5 bases, and 10 bases lay between the germline ends.

The rearrangement uses TRBV13 and TRBJ1-1; TRBD1 matches 11 bases. V shed 4 bases, J shed 5 bases, and the junction held 9 bases outside the gene matches. CDR3 size: 16 residues. Per germline, CDR1 PRHDT and CDR2 FYEKMQ (reference sequence). The chain's CDR3 is CASSSKSGTGGTEAFF. In DNA form, the CDR3 reads TGTGCCAGCAGCTCCAAATCCGGGACAGGGGGGACTGAAGCTTTCTTT.

This chain joins TRBV7-8 and TRBJ2-7, with D unclear. Trimming removed 1 base from V and 6 bases from J, with 7 bases in between. Per germline, CDR1 SGHVS and CDR2 FQNEAQ. The CDR3 sequence is 12 residues long. The DNA of the CDR3 is TGTGCCAGCAGCTTAGTGCGTGGCGAGCAGTACTTC. Its translation is CASSLVRGEQYF.

This chain joins TRBV7-2 and TRBJ1-1; D possibly corresponds to TRBD1 (5 bases). The length of the CDR3 is 14 residues. V dropped 1 base and J dropped 1 base, with 7 bases sitting between them. Germline values: CDR1 SGHTA, CDR2 FQGNSA. Here the CDR3 reads CASSLGGQNTEAFF. Written as DNA, the CDR3 is TGTGCCAGCAGCTTAGGGGGCCAGAACACTGAAGCTTTCTTT.